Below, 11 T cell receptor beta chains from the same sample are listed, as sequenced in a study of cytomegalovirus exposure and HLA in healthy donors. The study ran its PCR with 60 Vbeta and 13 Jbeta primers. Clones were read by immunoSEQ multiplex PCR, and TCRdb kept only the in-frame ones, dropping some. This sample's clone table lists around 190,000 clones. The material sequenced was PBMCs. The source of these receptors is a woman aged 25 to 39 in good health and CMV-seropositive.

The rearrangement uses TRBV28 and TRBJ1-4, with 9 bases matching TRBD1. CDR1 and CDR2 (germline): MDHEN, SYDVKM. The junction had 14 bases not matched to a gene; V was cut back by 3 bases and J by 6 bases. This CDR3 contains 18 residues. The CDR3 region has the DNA TGTGCCAGCAGTTTGGTAGGAACAGGGGGCGAACTTGATGAAAAACTGTTTTTT. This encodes CASSLVGTGGELDEKLFF. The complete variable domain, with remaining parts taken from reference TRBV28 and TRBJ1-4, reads DVKVTQSSRYLVKRTGEKVFLECVQDMDHENMFWYRQDPGLGLRLIYFSYDVKMKEKGDIPEGYSVSREKKERFSLILESASTNQTSMYLCASSLVGTGGELDEKLFFGSGTQLSVL.

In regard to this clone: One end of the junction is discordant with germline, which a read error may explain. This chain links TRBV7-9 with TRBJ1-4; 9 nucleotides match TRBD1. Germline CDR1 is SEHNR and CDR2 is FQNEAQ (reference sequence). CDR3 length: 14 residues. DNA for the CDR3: TGTGCCAGCAGCCGCGGGACAGGGAATGGAAAACTGTTTTTT. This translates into CASSRGTGNGKLFF.

The chain's CDR3 is CASSEDLDQFYYEQYF. As DNA, the CDR3 is TGTGCCAGTAGTGAGGATCTAGATCAATTTTACTACGAGCAGTACTTC. The chain uses TRBV19 and TRBJ2-7; D gene unclear. V lost 5 bases to trimming and J lost 3 bases, with 20 bases between them. CDR1 and CDR2 (germline): LNHDA, SQIVND (reference sequence). The CDR3 runs to 16 residues.

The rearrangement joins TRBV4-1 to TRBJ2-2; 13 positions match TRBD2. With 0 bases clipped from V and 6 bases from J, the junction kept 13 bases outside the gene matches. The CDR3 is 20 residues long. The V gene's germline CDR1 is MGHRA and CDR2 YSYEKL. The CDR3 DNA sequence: TGCGCCAGCAGCCAAGATAACGGGTGGACTAGCGGGAGTGGTGCCGGGGAGCTGTTTTTT. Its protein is CASSQDNGWTSGSGAGELFF.

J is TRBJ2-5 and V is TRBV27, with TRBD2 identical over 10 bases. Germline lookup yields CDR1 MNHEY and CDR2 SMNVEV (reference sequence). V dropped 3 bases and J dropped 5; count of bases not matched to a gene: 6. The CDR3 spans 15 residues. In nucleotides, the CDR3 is TGTGCCAGCAGTTTCATTAGCGGGGGGCGGGAGACCCAGTACTTC. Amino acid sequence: CASSFISGGRETQYF.

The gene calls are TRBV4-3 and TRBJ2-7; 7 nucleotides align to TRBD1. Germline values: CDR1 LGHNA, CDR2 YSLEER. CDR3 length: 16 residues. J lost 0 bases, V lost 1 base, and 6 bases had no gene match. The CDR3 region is CASSQGRTGDSYEQYF. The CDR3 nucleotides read TGCGCCAGCAGCCAAGGCAGGACAGGTGACTCCTACGAGCAGTACTTC.

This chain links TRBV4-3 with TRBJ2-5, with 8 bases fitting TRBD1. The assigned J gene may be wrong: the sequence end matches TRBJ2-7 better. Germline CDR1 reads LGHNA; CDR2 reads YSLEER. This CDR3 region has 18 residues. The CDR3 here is CASSQGALGQVLSYEQYF. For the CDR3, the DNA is TGCGCCAGCAGCCAAGGTGCGTTGGGACAGGTTCTTTCCTACGAGCAGTACTTC.

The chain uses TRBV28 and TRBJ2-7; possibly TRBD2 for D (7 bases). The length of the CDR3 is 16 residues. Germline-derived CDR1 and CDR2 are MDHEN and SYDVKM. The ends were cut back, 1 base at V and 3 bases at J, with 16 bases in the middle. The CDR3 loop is CASSLYKGGAFYEQYF. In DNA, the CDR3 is TGTGCCAGCAGTTTATACAAGGGGGGGGCTTTCTACGAGCAGTACTTC.

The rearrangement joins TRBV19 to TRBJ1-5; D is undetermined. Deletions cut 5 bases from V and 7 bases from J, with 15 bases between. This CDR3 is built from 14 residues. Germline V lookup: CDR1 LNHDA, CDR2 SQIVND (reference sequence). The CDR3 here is CASSSPRTVQPQHF. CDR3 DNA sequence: TGTGCCAGTAGTTCCCCCCGAACAGTCCAGCCCCAGCATTTT.

CDR3 sequence (DNA): TGTGCCAGCAGTCTCACTAGCGGGAGGGCCCTCTGGCAGGATACGCAGTATTTT. It codes for CASSLTSGRALWQDTQYF. The chain employs TRBV27 and TRBJ2-3; TRBD2 aligns across 13 bases. V lost 5 bases, J lost 6 bases, and 14 bases stayed unmatched. This CDR3 has 18 amino acids. From germline, CDR1 is MNHEY and CDR2 SMNVEV (reference sequence).

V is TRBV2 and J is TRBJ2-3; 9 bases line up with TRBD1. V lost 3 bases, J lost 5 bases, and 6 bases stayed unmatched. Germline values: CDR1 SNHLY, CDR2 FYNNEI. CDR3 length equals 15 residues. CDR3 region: CASSDGTGSGDTQYF. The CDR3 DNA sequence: TGTGCCAGCAGTGATGGGACAGGGAGTGGAGATACGCAGTATTTT.